This record looks at one T cell receptor (beta chain) sequence and its context. What it binds is not known. This record belongs to a study of post-analysis software for immune sequencing data. Whole-study context: The study covered relapsing-remitting, secondary progressive and progressive-relapsing courses of multiple sclerosis. Overall study findings and caveats: Samples made in the same batch grouped tightly together by F measure. In patients, about five TRBV segments were more frequent than in controls, with TRBV5-6, TRBV5-1 and TRBV20-1 among them. A significant reduction in normalized Chao1 diversity was observed in multiple sclerosis patients versus controls.

Losses at the gene ends were 2 bases for V and 7 bases for J; bases not matched to a gene: 9. The CDR3 is made up of 15 amino acids. Prepared libraries of TCR beta cDNA carried unique molecular identifiers. The source material, about 0.95 to 11 million T cells, gave rise to 500,000 or so cDNA molecules. MiXCR, applied by TCRdb to the PCR reads, yields one record per CDR3 protein. Seen here are hundreds of thousands of distinct CDR3 sequences, approximately 59% observed once, and the top ten hold approximately 10%. This chain links TRBV12-3 or TRBV12-4 with TRBJ2-7; TRBD2 matches 9 bases. This TCR was sampled from a girl aged 2 to 10 with multiple sclerosis. The specimen sequenced was blood. The CDR3: CASSLRGGGVEEQYF. CDR3 DNA: TGTGCCAGCAGTTTACGTGGCGGGGGGGTCGAGGAGCAGTACTTC.